The count of the clone carrying this TCR beta chain is one. Its antigen is still unknown. These data belong to a study of shared clonotypes between healthy human individuals. General study points: Generally, naive subsets (rather than memory subsets) showed larger estimated richness.

The CDR3 covers 14 residues. Per germline, CDR1 MNHEY and CDR2 SVGAGI. V was trimmed by 6 bases and J by 0 bases, leaving 11 bases between them. The table came from immunoSEQ multiplex PCR; TCRdb's copy has only in-frame clones and leaves some out. Here the sample spans about 2.4 million clones, 90% to 95% being singletons. Each sample came from a Caucasian adult donor living in Nashville, Tennessee. Source material: naive CD4+ T cells sorted from blood. Subset meaning: CD45RA+ positively selected. This TCR was sampled from a man between 18 and 29 years old in good health. J is TRBJ1-1 and V is TRBV6-5; no clear D. In DNA form, the CDR3 reads TGTGCCAGCAGAAGGGCCGGGATGAACACTGAAGCTTTCTTT. Translated, it gives CASRRAGMNTEAFF.